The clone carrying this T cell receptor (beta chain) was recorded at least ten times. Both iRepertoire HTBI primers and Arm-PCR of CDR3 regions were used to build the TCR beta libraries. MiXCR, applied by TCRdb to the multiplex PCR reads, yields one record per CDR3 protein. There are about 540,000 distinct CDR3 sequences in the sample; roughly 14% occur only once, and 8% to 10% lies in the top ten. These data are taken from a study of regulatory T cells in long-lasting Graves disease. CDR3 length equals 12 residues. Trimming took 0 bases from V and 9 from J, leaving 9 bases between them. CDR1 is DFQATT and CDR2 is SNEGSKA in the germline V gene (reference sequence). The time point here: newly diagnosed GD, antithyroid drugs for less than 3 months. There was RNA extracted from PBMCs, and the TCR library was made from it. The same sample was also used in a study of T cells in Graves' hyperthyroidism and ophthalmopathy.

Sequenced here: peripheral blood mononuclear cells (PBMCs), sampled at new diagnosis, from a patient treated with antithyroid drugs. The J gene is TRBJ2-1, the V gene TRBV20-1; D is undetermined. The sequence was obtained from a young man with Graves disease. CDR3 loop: CSARDLNSEQFF. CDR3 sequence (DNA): TGCAGTGCTAGAGATTTGAATTCTGAGCAGTTCTTC.